This TCR beta chain is from a study of blood T cell repertoires in COVID-19. Study details: Acute and convalescent COVID-19 specimens originated in the United States, Italy and Spain. T cells, B-cell-depleted T cells, or PBMCs supplied cDNA or gDNA.

TCRdb's table, derived via immunoSEQ multiplex PCR, lists solely in-frame clones and lacks some. The top ten clones hold 1.8% of a sample with about 480,000 clones, around 87% of them seen once. Two negative PCRs, clearance, or symptom resolution characterized the recovered Cohort 3 donors. V dropped 9 bases and J dropped 5; count of bases not matched to a gene: 5. CDR1 and CDR2 (germline): LNHDA, SQIVND (reference sequence). This CDR3 spans 12 amino acids. The sequence came from a woman aged 40 to 49 who had recovered from COVID-19. The genes are TRBV19 and TRBJ1-1, with TRBD1 matching over 8 bases. The sequenced material came from PBMCs or T cells enriched from blood (not recorded which). The chain's CDR3 is CASTGGRTEAFF. The CDR3 bases are TGTGCCAGCACAGGGGGTAGGACTGAAGCTTTCTTT.